This TCR beta chain was recorded in a study of CD8 T cells in Susac syndrome. High-throughput TCR beta sequencing covered peripheral CD8+ and CD4+ T cells. In Susac syndrome patients, recently defined diagnostic criteria for definite or probable disease were met. An input of about 0.5 to 1 ug of RNA was subjected to reverse transcription using random hexamers. immunoSEQ multiplex PCR amplified TCR beta CDR3 across 54 Vbeta, 13 Jbeta. TCRdb analysed the immunoSEQ multiplex PCR reads with MiXCR anew, one entry per CDR3 protein. The table lists approximately 190,000 distinct CDR3 sequences, 75% to 95% of them singletons. This clonotype was counted once. J was trimmed by 4 bases and V by 2 bases; bases with no gene match: 6. CDR1 is LNHNV, CDR2 YYDKDF, per germline (reference sequence). This CDR3 contains 16 residues.

The chain uses TRBV15 and TRBJ2-7, with 12 nucleotides matching TRBD2. Specimen: CD4+ T cells from PBMCs. The clonotype originates from a human donor with Susac syndrome. The CDR3 loop is CATSRYSGTSGYEQYF. The DNA of the CDR3 is TGTGCCACCAGCAGATACTCCGGGACTAGCGGGTACGAGCAGTACTTC.